This T cell receptor (beta chain) appears in the sequencing data of a study of cytomegalovirus exposure and HLA in healthy donors. Vbeta (60) and Jbeta (13) primers were used in the PCR. The data were produced by immunoSEQ multiplex PCR, yet TCRdb's version contains in-frame clones alone and is incomplete. This table holds approximately 110,000 clones, 77% found once. Worth noting for this clone: Its antigen remains unidentified.

CDR3 length: 14 residues. The ends lost 5 bases at V and 2 bases at J; junction bases unmatched: 6. The germline V gene encodes CDR1 MDHEN and CDR2 SYDVKM. Study-level points and caveats: Apparent HLA restriction characterized most CMV-associated TCR beta chains in a later analysis. Reports showed the classifier diagnosing cytomegalovirus status with high specificity and sensitivity. Later analysis identified a missense DCLRE1C variant that was linked to TCR beta V- and J-gene trimming.

The genes are TRBV28 and TRBJ2-7; 7 nucleotides match TRBD1. The specimen was PBMCs. This TCR came from a middle-aged woman in good health and CMV-seropositive. Written as DNA, the CDR3 is TGTGCCAGCAGTCCCCCGGGACAGACCTACGAGCAGTACTTC. Translating it yields CASSPPGQTYEQYF.